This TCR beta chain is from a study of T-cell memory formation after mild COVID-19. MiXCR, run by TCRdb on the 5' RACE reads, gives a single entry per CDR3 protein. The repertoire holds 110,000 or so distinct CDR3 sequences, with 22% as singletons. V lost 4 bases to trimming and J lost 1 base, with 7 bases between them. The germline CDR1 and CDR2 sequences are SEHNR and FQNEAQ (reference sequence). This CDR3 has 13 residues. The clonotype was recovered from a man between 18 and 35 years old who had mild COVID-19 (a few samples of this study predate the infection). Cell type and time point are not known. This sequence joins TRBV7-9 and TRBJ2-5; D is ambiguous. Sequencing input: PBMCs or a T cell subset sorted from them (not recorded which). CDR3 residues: CASSYNSQETQYF. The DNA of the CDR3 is TGTGCCAGCAGCTACAACTCCCAAGAGACCCAGTACTTC.